One sample yielded the 22 T cell receptor beta chains listed below, sequenced in a study of vaccination effects on CD4 cells after COVID-19. What these receptors recognize is not known. Sequencing was performed with immunoSEQ multiplex PCR; in TCRdb, only in-frame clones are kept and a portion is missing. The sample carries about 73,000 clones, around 73% recorded once. Once cultured for under 11 days, the cells underwent separation to obtain CD4+ T cells. BNT162b2 vaccine or mRNA-1273 vaccine was given to participants in two doses. The sample in question was CD4+ T cells from PBMCs cultured without peptide, obtained after COVID-19 vaccination. These receptors originate from a human donor who received a COVID-19 vaccine.

The V and J genes are TRBV9 and TRBJ2-3, with 14 bases that match TRBD2. Germline V lookup: CDR1 SGDLS, CDR2 YYNGEE. Losses at the gene ends were 2 bases for V and 0 bases for J; bases not matched to a gene: 8. The CDR3 contains 19 residues. The chain's CDR3 is CASSVGTSGGGTSTDTQYF. The CDR3, as DNA: TGTGCCAGCAGCGTTGGGACTAGCGGGGGAGGCACTAGCACAGATACGCAGTATTTT.

The genes are TRBV9 and TRBJ1-1; D is unclear. V dropped 0 bases and J dropped 1 base, with 10 bases sitting between them. This CDR3 is built from 15 residues. Germline CDR1 and CDR2: SGDLS and YYNGEE. This CDR3 reads CASSVVRAENTEAFF. DNA for the CDR3: TGTGCCAGCAGCGTAGTTCGGGCGGAGAACACTGAAGCTTTCTTT.

As DNA, the CDR3 is TGTGCCAGCAGCGGCCGGACAGGAGTAGCCAAAAACATTCAGTACTTC. This encodes CASSGRTGVAKNIQYF. V gene TRBV9 combines with J gene TRBJ2-4; 7 bases match TRBD1. Looked up from germline, CDR1 is SGDLS and CDR2 is YYNGEE. The V and J ends lost 3 bases and 0 bases, in that order; junction bases with no gene match: 6. CDR3 length: 16 amino acids.

This clone has a handful of counts. This sequence joins TRBV27 and TRBJ2-5; D perhaps matches TRBD1 (6 bases). The CDR3 contains 14 residues. The V end was cut by 6 bases, the J end by 7 bases, with 18 bases between. Germline lookup yields CDR1 MNHEY and CDR2 SMNVEV (reference sequence). The CDR3 spells CASRGSGVGGTQYF. In DNA, the CDR3 is TGTGCCAGCAGGGGATCAGGGGTAGGTGGGACCCAGTACTTC.

The DNA for the CDR3 is TGTGCCAGCAGCTTACTCTTCACGGGGGAAGCTTTCTTT. Translation: CASSLLFTGEAFF. This chain connects TRBV11-1 to TRBJ1-1, with D hard to call. The CDR3 has 13 amino acids. The ends were cut back, 2 bases at V and 8 bases at J, with 12 bases in the middle. CDR1 and CDR2 from the germline V gene are SGHAT and FQDESV (reference sequence).

The J gene is TRBJ1-4, the V gene TRBV19, with D uncertain. From germline, CDR1 is LNHDA and CDR2 SQIVND (reference sequence). This CDR3 comprises 14 residues. With 3 bases removed from V and 6 bases from J, the gap between germline ends came to 11 bases. The chain's CDR3 is CASSIGRRDEKLFF. For the CDR3, the DNA is TGTGCCAGTAGTATCGGCAGAAGGGATGAAAAACTGTTTTTT.

The V gene is TRBV19, the J gene TRBJ2-2, with D tentatively TRBD2 (5 bases). The germline V gene has CDR1 LNHDA and CDR2 SQIVND (reference sequence). The CDR3 runs to 14 residues. Trimming left V 3 bases short and J 6 bases short, with 11 bases between. The CDR3: CASSIKSGAGELFF. The CDR3 DNA is TGTGCCAGTAGTATCAAGTCCGGGGCCGGGGAGCTGTTTTTT.

This clone was detected a few times. J is TRBJ1-2 and V is TRBV27, with 7 nucleotides matching TRBD1. The CDR3 consists of 14 residues. From germline, CDR1 is MNHEY and CDR2 SMNVEV (reference sequence). The V gene end was trimmed by 3 bases and the J gene end by 3 bases; junction bases not matched to a gene: 4. The CDR3 spells CASSFGRGDYGYTF. The CDR3 coding sequence is TGTGCCAGCAGTTTTGGCAGGGGGGACTATGGCTACACCTTC.

The chain carries TRBV29-1 and TRBJ1-2, with TRBD1 matching 7 bases. The trim removed 7 bases at V and 5 bases at J, leaving 7 bases unmatched. Germline CDR1 reads SQVTM; CDR2 reads ANQGSEA. There are 12 residues in the CDR3. The CDR3 DNA is TGCAGCGGACAGGGACCTGGGTATGGCTACACCTTC. Translated: CSGQGPGYGYTF.

This clone was observed a few times. The chain uses TRBV28 and TRBJ1-5; a weak D match, TRBD1 (6 bases). V shed 7 bases and J shed 2 bases, with 18 bases lying between them. Germline V CDR1 and CDR2: MDHEN, SYDVKM. This CDR3 contains 16 residues. Here the CDR3 DNA reads TGTGCCAGCACCGGAGAACAGGGAGTGGGCAATCAGCCCCAGCATTTT. Translated: CASTGEQGVGNQPQHF.

For the CDR3, the DNA is TGTGCCAGCAGCCTGGGACAGGGACGTTTCGGCGAGCAGTACGTC. This gives the protein CASSLGQGRFGEQYV. V usage is TRBV6-5 and J usage is TRBJ2-7; TRBD1 matches 9 bases. The CDR3 has 15 residues. V trimming: 6 bases; J trimming: 6 bases; junction bases outside the gene matches: 12. Germline CDR1 MNHEY, CDR2 SVGAGI.

V and J are TRBV5-1 and TRBJ2-5, with 7 bases lining up with TRBD1. J lost 5 bases, V lost 7 bases, and 11 bases had no gene match. Germline CDR1 SGHRS, CDR2 YFSETQ. This CDR3 is 14 amino acids long. CDR3 DNA: TGCGCCAGCGCATTGACAGGGCAGCACGAGACCCAGTACTTC. Translation gives CASALTGQHETQYF.

The V and J genes are TRBV5-1 and TRBJ1-6; D ambiguous. V lost 4 bases, J lost 10 bases, and 18 bases lay in between. The CDR3 length is 15 residues. Germline values: CDR1 SGHRS, CDR2 YFSETQ. This CDR3 is CASSLSAGSESPLHF. The DNA for the CDR3 is TGCGCCAGCAGCCTTTCGGCGGGGTCGGAATCACCCCTCCACTTT.

This sequence joins TRBV19 and TRBJ1-2; D is ambiguous. Trimming cost V 6 bases and J 3 bases, with 20 bases left between them. Germline V gene sequence: CDR1 LNHDA, CDR2 SQIVND (reference sequence). This CDR3 comprises 16 residues. CDR3 sequence: CASSPPHGVLDYGYTF. The CDR3 nucleotides read TGTGCCAGTAGCCCGCCCCATGGAGTTCTTGACTATGGCTACACCTTC.

The chain joins TRBV5-6 to TRBJ1-4, with 10 bases that match TRBD1. CDR1 is SGHDT, CDR2 YYEEEE, per germline. This CDR3 contains 15 residues. V was pared by 6 bases and J by 0 bases, with 2 bases of the junction left unmatched. The CDR3 DNA sequence: TGTGCCAGCACCGGACAGGGGGCAACTAATGAAAAACTGTTTTTT. Translation: CASTGQGATNEKLFF.

The V call is TRBV6-5, the J call TRBJ2-3, with TRBD1 matching 9 bases. V was pared by 6 bases and J by 3 bases, with 1 base of the junction left unmatched. Germline V gene sequence: CDR1 MNHEY, CDR2 SVGAGI. The CDR3 is 13 residues long. CDR3 bases: TGTGCCAGCAGGACAGGGGGGACAGATACGCAGTATTTT. Encoded protein: CASRTGGTDTQYF.

This clone was recorded only once. The V gene is TRBV3-1 (or the pseudogene TRBV3-2), the J gene TRBJ1-2; a weak D match, TRBD1 (5 bases). Trimming removed 2 bases at V and 4 bases at J, with 11 bases between. In germline, CDR1 is LGHDT, CDR2 YNNKEL (reference sequence). The CDR3 is 14 amino acids. The CDR3 DNA follows: TGTGCCAGCAGCCAACTCGGGGGTTCCTATGGCTACACCTTC. Translating gives CASSQLGGSYGYTF.

Only one count was recorded for this clone. The chain is built from TRBV6-5 and TRBJ1-3, with 7 bases lining up with TRBD1. From germline, CDR1 is MNHEY and CDR2 SVGAGI. Trimming at V came to 3 bases and at J to 8 bases, leaving 10 bases not matched to a gene. The CDR3 has 15 amino acids. The CDR3 DNA follows: TGTGCCAGCAGTTATAAGGGACAGCCCTTGGACACCATATATTTT. Translating gives CASSYKGQPLDTIYF.

The V gene is TRBV6-5, the J gene TRBJ2-3, with 8 bases matching TRBD2. Germline CDR1 MNHEY, CDR2 SVGAGI. The length of the CDR3 is 14 residues. V lost 9 bases to trimming and J lost 1 base; unmatched junction nucleotides: 6. CDR3 in amino acids: CASSGRGGTDTQYF. For the CDR3, the DNA is TGTGCCAGTTCGGGGCGGGGGGGCACAGATACGCAGTATTTT.

V is TRBV5-1 and J is TRBJ2-2, with 10 bases fitting TRBD1. CDR3 length: 16 amino acids. CDR1 and CDR2 (germline): SGHRS, YFSETQ. Trimming took 4 bases from V and 5 from J; bases not matched to a gene: 8. CDR3 in DNA: TGCGCCAGCAGCCCGGACGGGACAGGGGTGACCGGGGAGCTGTTTTTT. This sequence encodes CASSPDGTGVTGELFF.

This chain links TRBV6-5 with TRBJ1-5, with D uncertain. The CDR3 has 14 residues. The germline V and J ends were trimmed by 7 bases and 0 bases, with 10 bases remaining between them. Germline CDR1 MNHEY, CDR2 SVGAGI. The CDR3 protein is CASNGDNSNQPQHF. CDR3 bases: TGTGCCAGCAACGGTGATAATAGCAATCAGCCCCAGCATTTT.

The chain joins TRBV11-2 to TRBJ1-6; D might be TRBD1 (6 bases). The germline V and J ends were trimmed by 7 bases and 4 bases, with 20 bases remaining between them. This CDR3 is built from 17 residues. CDR1 and CDR2 from the germline V gene are SGHAT and FQNNGV. The CDR3 nucleotides are TGTGCCAGCACCCATGGCACAGGGCCGAGATATAATTCACCCCTCCACTTT. Translated, it gives CASTHGTGPRYNSPLHF.